This is a list of T cell receptor beta chains from one sample in a study of CXCR3-negative and CXCR3-positive naive CD8 T cells. TCRdb reanalyzed the 5' RACE reads and collapses them to one entry per CDR3 protein, without DNA. This table holds approximately 70,000 distinct CDR3 sequences. The sample taken for sequencing was naive CXCR3- CD8+ T cells from blood. Receptors were obtained from a human donor in good health. Some clones in this sample may be carry-over from other donors' samples. The CDR3 runs from the conserved cysteine through the conserved F or W. Each record gives: V gene, J gene, CDR3 protein.

TRBV10-2	TRBJ2-7	CASSTGAYEQYF
TRBV27	TRBJ1-1	CASSYAGQFTEAFF
TRBV10-2	TRBJ2-1	CASGPAAYNEQFF
TRBV7-9	TRBJ2-1	CASSTSGRTSYNEQFF
TRBV29-1	TRBJ2-1	CSARPQGNEQFF
TRBV20-1	TRBJ2-7	CSVERYSNSYEQYF
TRBV5-5	TRBJ2-2	CASSLLTANTGELFF
TRBV15	TRBJ2-3	CATSPTGGYVPDTQYF
TRBV9	TRBJ1-1	CASSVELDGEALF
TRBV12-3/TRBV12-4	TRBJ1-1	CASSSRPTFATEAFF
TRBV6-5	TRBJ2-7	CASSYVLAGDEQYF
TRBV7-3	TRBJ2-1	CASSLTRADRGYNEQFF
TRBV30	TRBJ1-2	CAWSSVSEFYGYTF
TRBV20-1	TRBJ2-7	CSAKNRGGLSYEQYF
TRBV4-2	TRBJ2-7	CASSQDRSSPSYEQYF
TRBV29-1	TRBJ2-7	CSVEGDTYTYEQYF
TRBV5-1	TRBJ2-1	CASSSDSYEQFF
TRBV7-2	TRBJ1-3	CASSLGAASGNTIYF